This T cell receptor beta chain was found in a study of early T cells in non-severe SARS-CoV-2 infection. As for the study in general: Chains were unpaired, as sequencing was done on bulk RNA from unsorted whole blood. Study-wide points: In VDJdb matching, anti-spike CD8 responses were favored while private and CD4 specificities went missing.

This clonotype has just a few counts. The antigen is not known. Germline V gene data show CDR1 as LGHNA and CDR2 as YSLEER. The V gene lost 4 bases and the J gene lost 3 bases, with 15 bases spanning the gap. CDR3 length equals 16 residues. The protocol attached unique molecular identifiers to individual cDNA molecules. TCRdb itself ran the 5' RACE reads through MiXCR, one entry per CDR3 protein. The top ten clones hold more than 7.5% of a sample with tens of thousands of distinct CDR3 sequences, less than 20% of them seen once. The sequences come from whole blood, collected at baseline. This sequence joins TRBV4-3 and TRBJ2-2; unclear D gene. The clonotype was recovered from an adult who was a healthcare worker with PCR-confirmed SARS-CoV-2 infection or an uninfected control (not recorded which). The CDR3 loop reads CASSLIGGLDTGELFF. In DNA, the CDR3 is TGCGCCAGCAGCCTAATCGGTGGGCTGGACACCGGGGAGCTGTTTTTT.